Listed below are T cell receptor beta chains from one sample, sequenced in a study of cytomegalovirus exposure and HLA in healthy donors. Assay: immunoSEQ multiplex PCR; the TCRdb copy retains only in-frame clones and omits some. This table holds about 140,000 clones, roughly 90% found once. Sample: PBMCs. These receptor sequences come from a man younger than 35 in good health and CMV-seronegative. CDR3s leave out the opening cysteine and the closing phenylalanine or tryptophan. The order of the fields is V gene, CDR3 length, J gene, CDR3 protein.

v_gene: TRBV19
len: 12
j_gene: TRBJ1-5
CDR3aa: ASSMRQGYQPQH

v_gene: TRBV6-5
len: 14
j_gene: TRBJ2-1
CDR3aa: ASSYFPAGGLNEQF

v_gene: TRBV7-9
len: 11
j_gene: TRBJ2-1
CDR3aa: ASSLALENEQF

v_gene: TRBV11-2
len: 14
j_gene: TRBJ1-1
CDR3aa: ASSPTTPGVNTEAF

v_gene: TRBV4-1
len: 15
j_gene: TRBJ1-1
CDR3aa: ASSQGLRDRDGTEAF

v_gene: TRBV4-3
len: 11
j_gene: TRBJ2-2
CDR3aa: ASMGLATGELF

v_gene: TRBV5-6
len: 12
j_gene: TRBJ2-3
CDR3aa: ASTPGGSTDTQY

v_gene: TRBV5-1
len: 13
j_gene: TRBJ2-5
CDR3aa: ASSFFSAVQETQY

v_gene: TRBV9
len: 13
j_gene: TRBJ1-5
CDR3aa: ASSVASSIEEPQH

v_gene: TRBV5-1
len: 13
j_gene: TRBJ1-1
CDR3aa: ASSLTEDGSTEAF

v_gene: TRBV11-2
len: 12
j_gene: TRBJ1-5
CDR3aa: ASSLMGGGQPQH

v_gene: TRBV14
len: 12
j_gene: TRBJ1-1
CDR3aa: ASSRGQAGTEAF

v_gene: TRBV19
len: 12
j_gene: TRBJ2-5
CDR3aa: ASSRGGERETQY

v_gene: TRBV6-5
len: 11
j_gene: TRBJ1-1
CDR3aa: ASSLQIYTEAF

v_gene: TRBV9
len: 13
j_gene: TRBJ2-1
CDR3aa: ASSVAESSYNEQF

v_gene: TRBV6-1
len: 15
j_gene: TRBJ2-1
CDR3aa: ASSEALAGTVYNEQF

v_gene: TRBV19
len: 12
j_gene: TRBJ1-2
CDR3aa: ASTHSGPGDGYT

v_gene: TRBV12-5
len: 14
j_gene: TRBJ2-1
CDR3aa: ASGLVLAGEYGEQF

v_gene: TRBV7-2
len: 13
j_gene: TRBJ2-2
CDR3aa: ASSLRGRNTGELF

v_gene: TRBV6-5
len: 13
j_gene: TRBJ2-7
CDR3aa: AGPRRGRPSSEQY

v_gene: TRBV19
len: 9
j_gene: TRBJ2-7
CDR3aa: ASSRGYEQY

v_gene: TRBV30
len: 12
j_gene: TRBJ2-2
CDR3aa: AWRGNGEAGELF

v_gene: TRBV5-4
len: 12
j_gene: TRBJ1-4
CDR3aa: ASSIGQGSEKLF

v_gene: TRBV6-5
len: 13
j_gene: TRBJ1-2
CDR3aa: ASSYSMTGGYGYT

v_gene: TRBV19
len: 18
j_gene: TRBJ1-4
CDR3aa: ASSIKHTGTSHSTNEKLF

v_gene: TRBV9
len: 14
j_gene: TRBJ2-3
CDR3aa: ASTLGGGRATDTQY

v_gene: TRBV19
len: 13
j_gene: TRBJ1-5
CDR3aa: ASTHSDSMNQPQH

v_gene: TRBV4-1
len: 13
j_gene: TRBJ2-1
CDR3aa: ASSQEASPGDEQF

v_gene: TRBV6-6
len: 13
j_gene: TRBJ2-5
CDR3aa: ASRLKRAGQETQY

v_gene: TRBV5-1
len: 18
j_gene: TRBJ2-1
CDR3aa: ASSPVGTSGGTNSYNEQF

v_gene: TRBV6-5
len: 13
j_gene: TRBJ2-3
CDR3aa: ASSSFWDSTDTQY

v_gene: TRBV18
len: 13
j_gene: TRBJ1-1
CDR3aa: ASSPQVAEDTEAF

v_gene: TRBV9
len: 14
j_gene: TRBJ2-2
CDR3aa: ASSESRDLNTGELF

v_gene: TRBV5-1
len: 14
j_gene: TRBJ2-5
CDR3aa: ASSYRTGGAWETQY

v_gene: TRBV5-1
len: 12
j_gene: TRBJ1-5
CDR3aa: ASGQTGCNQPQH

v_gene: TRBV20-1
len: 9
j_gene: TRBJ1-2
CDR3aa: SRQGAGGYT

v_gene: TRBV5-1
len: 10
j_gene: TRBJ2-7
CDR3aa: ASSGDSYEQY

v_gene: TRBV14
len: 17
j_gene: TRBJ2-1
CDR3aa: ASSQDSIAGVRRPNEQF

v_gene: TRBV7-9
len: 10
j_gene: TRBJ1-5
CDR3aa: AIGGGNQPQH

v_gene: TRBV29-1
len: 11
j_gene: TRBJ1-5
CDR3aa: SVPGQINQPQH

v_gene: TRBV27
len: 14
j_gene: TRBJ2-7
CDR3aa: ASSFWGGQGAYEQY

v_gene: TRBV19
len: 13
j_gene: TRBJ2-1
CDR3aa: ATHRGGAAYNEQF

v_gene: TRBV6-1
len: 12
j_gene: TRBJ2-7
CDR3aa: ASSLAGGTYEQY

v_gene: TRBV9
len: 13
j_gene: TRBJ2-1
CDR3aa: ASSASGRGYNEQF

v_gene: TRBV11-2
len: 13
j_gene: TRBJ1-3
CDR3aa: ASSAGGSSGNTIY

v_gene: TRBV19
len: 11
j_gene: TRBJ1-1
CDR3aa: ASSIMESRAAF

v_gene: TRBV5-4
len: 12
j_gene: TRBJ1-1
CDR3aa: ASSAKTGNTEAF

v_gene: TRBV18
len: 12
j_gene: TRBJ1-5
CDR3aa: ASSPTGEGRPQH

v_gene: TRBV9
len: 15
j_gene: TRBJ1-4
CDR3aa: ASSPNRRQGASEKLF

v_gene: TRBV19
len: 13
j_gene: TRBJ2-5
CDR3aa: ASSKGTGGRETQY

v_gene: TRBV5-1
len: 13
j_gene: TRBJ2-2
CDR3aa: ASSPLPGTAGELF

v_gene: TRBV7-8
len: 13
j_gene: TRBJ1-2
CDR3aa: ASSGHRVANYGYT

v_gene: TRBV5-6
len: 14
j_gene: TRBJ2-5
CDR3aa: ASSFVHRGGAETQY

v_gene: TRBV30
len: 11
j_gene: TRBJ1-6
CDR3aa: AWVGQHNSPLH